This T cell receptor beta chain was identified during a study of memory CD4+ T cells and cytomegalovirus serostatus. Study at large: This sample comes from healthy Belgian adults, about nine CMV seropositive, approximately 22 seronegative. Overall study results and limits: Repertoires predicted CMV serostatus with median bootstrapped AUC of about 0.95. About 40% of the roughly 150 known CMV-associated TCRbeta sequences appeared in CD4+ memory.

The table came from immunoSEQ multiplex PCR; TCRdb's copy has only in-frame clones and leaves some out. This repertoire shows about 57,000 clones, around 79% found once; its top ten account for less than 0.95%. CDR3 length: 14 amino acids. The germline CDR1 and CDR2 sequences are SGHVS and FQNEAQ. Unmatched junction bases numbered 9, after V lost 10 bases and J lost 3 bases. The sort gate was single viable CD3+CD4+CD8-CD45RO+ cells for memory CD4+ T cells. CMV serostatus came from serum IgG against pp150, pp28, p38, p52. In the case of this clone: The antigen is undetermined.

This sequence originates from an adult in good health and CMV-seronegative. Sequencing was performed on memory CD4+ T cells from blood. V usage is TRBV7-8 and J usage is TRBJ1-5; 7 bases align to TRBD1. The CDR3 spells CATARDSTNQPQHF. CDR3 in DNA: TGTGCCACCGCCCGGGACAGCACCAATCAGCCCCAGCATTTT.